Listed below are T cell receptor beta chains from one sample, sequenced in a study of blood T cell repertoires in COVID-19. Clones were read by immunoSEQ multiplex PCR, and TCRdb kept only the in-frame ones, dropping some. This table has about 150,000 clones, about four fifths appearing once. Material: peripheral blood. The receptors shown here come from a woman older than 75 with acute or convalescent COVID-19. Both conserved end residues are part of each CDR3.

v_call cdr3_aa
TRBV19 CASKRDRGPLTEAFF
TRBV27 CASSFFTGGSGSPLHF
TRBV7-3 CASSRAGTSGAGELFF
TRBV19 CASSIGTGSTTDTQYF
TRBV27 CASKTRLGSHEQYF
TRBV7-6 CASSLAGLSGDTQYF
TRBV6-2/TRBV6-3 CASSLASVDEQFF
TRBV30 CAWEAGANVLTF
TRBV7-2 CASRRDQGVWEKLFF
TRBV4-2 CASSQGRGRTGGTGELFF
TRBV29-1 CSASTVGETQYF
TRBV7-2 CASSIYPTHPYEQYF
TRBV5-1 CASSLAGLAGGPVTGELFF
TRBV3-1/TRBV3-2 CASSQKSSGSTGELFF
TRBV20-1 CSASEEGAGDTDTQYF
TRBV29-1 CSVYRSSGRTEQFF
TRBV14 CASSQPGFRGDTEAFF
TRBV2 CASSEQGSTEAFF
TRBV5-1 CASSSISTSGGNTGELFF
TRBV19 CASSSRGEGYTF
TRBV5-1 CASSFLSQGAHAFF
TRBV12-3/TRBV12-4 CASSLVRYNEQFF
TRBV18 CASSPNRMGEVSYGYTF
TRBV7-3 CASSLFTSGSDTGELFF
TRBV3-1/TRBV3-2 CASSQVPGQNTEAFF
TRBV7-9 CASSLSDRGGEQFF
TRBV24-1 CATRDAGGGGYTF
TRBV14 CASSLRTGTSSYNEQFF
TRBV2 CASSFVRPSNQPQHF
TRBV5-6 CASSLGTREKAPLHF
TRBV5-1 CASSLVRPGTVADTQYF
TRBV19 CASSTGLAETDTQYF
TRBV6-1 CASSERRTGGNQPQHF
TRBV2 CASSEGTGGTFGQETQYF
TRBV5-1 CASSLTLASSTDTQYF
TRBV18 CASSLSLAHSRGDTQYF
TRBV5-4 CASSSKIPGPGGHEKLFF
TRBV6-6 CASSPDSQANEQFF
TRBV15 CATSRERDRGYTIYF
TRBV25-1 CASFADTTNYGYTF
TRBV11-2 CASSTGLAGQYEQYF
TRBV3-1/TRBV3-2 CASSQGPRASDEQFF
TRBV7-2 CASSFAGTGSYEQYF
TRBV30 CAWGTSVFEQYF
TRBV7-3 CASSLSRADTQYF
TRBV6-1 CASSEGDRAYQPQHF
TRBV28 CASSLNRGNEQFF
TRBV6-6 CASNRRGSGDEQFF
TRBV6-5 CASSSTLTEAFF
TRBV29-1 CSVTGLAVDTGELFF